The entry below gives a single TCR beta chain sequence along with its context. The target antigen is unknown. The record originates from a study of beta chain features in type 1 diabetes. Points from the study as a whole: An over-representation of cells with high TCR expression could result from cDNA sequencing.

CDR1 is MNHEY and CDR2 is SVGAGI in the germline V gene. V gave up 0 bases and J gave up 4 bases; unmatched junction bases: 7. The CDR3 consists of 16 residues. Sequenced material consisted of expressed TCRB transcripts (all of the isolated RNA was reverse transcribed). Sequencing was performed with immunoSEQ multiplex PCR; in TCRdb, only in-frame clones are kept and a portion is missing. The repertoire holds about 900,000 clones, about 17% seen once, with around 0.02% in the top ten. This receptor was taken from a woman younger than 35 in good health. The genes are TRBV6-5 and TRBJ1-1, with 8 positions matching TRBD1. Sequenced: naive CD4+ T cells from blood. The CDR3 sequence: CASSYSKQGVRTEAFF. The CDR3 DNA is TGTGCCAGCAGTTACTCGAAACAGGGGGTCCGCACTGAAGCTTTCTTT.